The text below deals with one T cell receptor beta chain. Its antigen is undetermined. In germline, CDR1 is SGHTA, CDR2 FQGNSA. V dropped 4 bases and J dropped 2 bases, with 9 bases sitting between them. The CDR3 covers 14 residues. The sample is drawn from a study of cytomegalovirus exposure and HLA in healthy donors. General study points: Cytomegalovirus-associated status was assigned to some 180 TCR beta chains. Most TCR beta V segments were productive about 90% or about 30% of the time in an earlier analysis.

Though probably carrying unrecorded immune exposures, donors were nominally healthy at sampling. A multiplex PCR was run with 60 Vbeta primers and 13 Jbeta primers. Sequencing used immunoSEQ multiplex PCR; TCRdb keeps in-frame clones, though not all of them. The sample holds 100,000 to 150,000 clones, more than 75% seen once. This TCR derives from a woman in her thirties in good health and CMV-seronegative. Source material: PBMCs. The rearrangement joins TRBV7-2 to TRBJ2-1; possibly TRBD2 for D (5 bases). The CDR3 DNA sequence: TGTGCCAGCAGCTCTCCCGGGACCTACAATGAGCAGTTCTTC. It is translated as CASSSPGTYNEQFF. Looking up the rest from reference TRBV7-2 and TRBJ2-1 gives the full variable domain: GAGVSQSPSNKVTEKGKDVELRCDPISGHTALYWYRQSLGQGLEFLIYFQGNSAPDKSGLPSDRFSAERTGGSVSTLTIQRTQQEDSAVYLCASSSPGTYNEQFFGPGTRLTVL.